The clone carrying this T cell receptor beta chain was recorded at least ten times. Antigen unknown. The ends lost 5 bases at V and 4 bases at J; junction bases unmatched: 3. The CDR3 has 14 residues. Germline V gene lookup returns CDR1 MNHNS and CDR2 SASEGT. This record belongs to a study of response to subunit inactivated influenza vaccine. Broader study findings: It was the authors' suggestion that each seasonal influenza vaccination recruits few new T cells.

MiXCR, run by TCRdb on the RT-PCR reads, gives a single entry per CDR3 protein. This table has under 800,000 distinct CDR3 sequences, about 15% appearing once. Material: PBMCs from blood, obtained around two weeks before vaccination. The sequence came from a man aged 50 to 60 who received an inactivated influenza vaccine. The chain has TRBV6-1 and TRBJ2-1; 9 bases fit TRBD1. The CDR3 DNA reads as TGTGCCAGCAGTAGGGACAGGGATTACAATGAGCAGTTCTTC. The encoded protein is CASSRDRDYNEQFF.